Listed below are T cell receptor beta chains from one sample, sequenced in a study of T cells after yellow fever vaccination. TCRdb itself ran the 5' RACE reads through MiXCR, one entry per CDR3 protein. The profile shows 400,000 to 450,000 distinct CDR3 sequences, 18% of them singletons. The specimen comprised PBMCs, sampled before the yellow fever booster vaccination. These receptors came from a man between 18 and 29 years old who received the YFV17D yellow fever vaccine. Both conserved end residues are part of each CDR3. Clone size is given for some rows only: seen once, a few or many times, or a class if the clone is expanded.

TRBV5-1	many	TRBJ1-1	CASSLWGGNTEAFF
TRBV6-2/TRBV6-3	many	TRBJ2-3	CASSYRGDTQYF
TRBV6-2/TRBV6-3	few	TRBJ1-1	CASSYSEGTEAFF
TRBV5-6	-	TRBJ2-3	CASSSLQRGGTDTQYF
TRBV5-1	many	TRBJ1-1	CASSSLSGGNTEAFF
TRBV11-2	-	TRBJ2-2	CASSSVGRGLSGELFF
TRBV4-3	-	TRBJ2-5	CASSQDFRGQETQYF
TRBV9	-	TRBJ1-5	CASSAGTDSNQPQHF
TRBV4-3	many	TRBJ2-1	CASSQEGWGNEQFF
TRBV21-1	-	TRBJ2-3	CASGDRIKGSRTDTQYF
TRBV27	-	TRBJ1-3	CASSLSASGNTIYF
TRBV11-2	few	TRBJ2-2	CASSMAGGELFF
TRBV7-2	few	TRBJ1-5	CASSSQSGDNQPQHF
TRBV6-2/TRBV6-3	-	TRBJ2-3	CASSRLRQTPQYF
TRBV4-1	few	TRBJ2-7	CASSPSGLGYEQYF
TRBV19	few	TRBJ2-7	CASSTGLASEQYF
TRBV6-5	few	TRBJ1-5	CATRGLGNQPQHF
TRBV6-6	few	TRBJ1-2	CASERPGGGSSYTF
TRBV10-3	-	TRBJ2-5	CAIRSGGAQETQYF
TRBV12-3/TRBV12-4	-	TRBJ2-7	CASSFSVSYEQYF
TRBV29-1	few	TRBJ2-5	CSVDNVLAGARQETQYF
TRBV6-5	few	TRBJ1-1	CASSRTGEAFF
TRBV12-3/TRBV12-4	few	TRBJ2-1	CASSLIPNNEQFF
TRBV11-2	-	TRBJ2-3	CASSLGRGRGSTDTQYF
TRBV11-2	-	TRBJ2-1	CASSRMGEQFF
TRBV6-5	-	TRBJ2-7	CASSPFPGEQYF
TRBV20-1	few	TRBJ2-1	CSASRAGVRNEQFF
TRBV18	few	TRBJ2-7	CASSPSYLTSAYEQYF
TRBV27	-	TRBJ1-1	CASSSPGRRGVNTEAFF
TRBV19	once	TRBJ2-5	CASSGRQEGQYF
TRBV4-2	few	TRBJ1-5	CASSGRTGFNQPQHF
TRBV4-2	-	TRBJ2-1	CASSLSSGPYNEQFF
TRBV7-2	few	TRBJ2-3	CASSLGPLAGGSFLDTQYF
TRBV4-1	-	TRBJ1-5	CASSQDAADQPQHF
TRBV19	-	TRBJ1-2	CASSPGTAPYGYTF
TRBV10-3	few	TRBJ2-7	CAISALAGSGSYEQYF
TRBV20-1	-	TRBJ2-1	CSAKTGGVNEQFF
TRBV4-3	few	TRBJ2-6	CASSQDRTYSGANVLTF
TRBV6-5	many	TRBJ2-3	CATWGPGTDTQYF
TRBV9	few	TRBJ2-2	CASSVTSGGVGGELFF
TRBV12-3/TRBV12-4	-	TRBJ1-3	CASISAGNTIYF
TRBV20-1	-	TRBJ1-1	CSAAGIGEAFF
TRBV7-2	few	TRBJ2-3	CASSFTSGGAPDTQYF
TRBV5-1	-	TRBJ2-3	CASSYDPGLGTDTQYF
TRBV20-1	few	TRBJ1-5	CSARGVLNQPQHF
TRBV24-1	few	TRBJ2-3	CATSDWVKGTDTQYF
TRBV7-9	-	TRBJ2-5	CASTDYGTSGGRETQYF
TRBV6-2/TRBV6-3	-	TRBJ1-5	CASRITGQRLNQPQHF